The clone carrying this TCR beta chain was detected ten times or more. For TCR beta, libraries came from iRepertoire HTBI primers and Arm-PCR of CDR3 regions. Via MiXCR, TCRdb re-called the multiplex PCR reads, giving one row per CDR3 protein. The table records 390,000 or so distinct CDR3 sequences, roughly 25% of them present only once. Between the trimmed V and J ends, which lost 4 bases and 2 bases, there was a span of 15 bases. The CDR3 runs to 15 residues. The V gene's germline CDR1 is MNHNS and CDR2 SASEGT. Time point described: persistent/refractory GD, antithyroid drugs over 5 years with positive TRAb. Scientists built the TCR library using RNA that was extracted from PBMCs. This entry belongs to a study of regulatory T cells in long-lasting Graves disease.

The sequencing used peripheral blood mononuclear cells (PBMCs), collected when the disease was refractory, from a patient treated with antithyroid drugs. This TCR derives from a woman aged 40 to 55 with Graves disease. The chain has TRBV6-1 and TRBJ2-7; the D gene is possibly TRBD2 (5 bases). The CDR3 region has the DNA TGTGCCAGCAGTGTGTATCTGAGGGAAACCTACGAGCAGTACTTC. This translates into CASSVYLRETYEQYF.